The 28 T cell receptor beta chains presented below share a single source sample, sequenced in a study of cytomegalovirus exposure and HLA in healthy donors. Clones were read by immunoSEQ multiplex PCR, and TCRdb kept only the in-frame ones, dropping some. This table has 130,000 or so clones, roughly nine tenths appearing once. Sequenced input: PBMCs. The receptors come from a man aged 30 to 39 in good health and CMV-seronegative.

V gene TRBV5-1 combines with J gene TRBJ2-5; 9 bases map to TRBD1. From germline, CDR1 is SGHRS and CDR2 YFSETQ. The CDR3 loop spans 15 amino acids. Unmatched junction bases numbered 5, after V lost 0 bases and J lost 5 bases. The CDR3, as DNA: TGCGCCAGCAGCTTGGAAGGACAGGGGTTGGAGACCCAGTACTTC. Its protein product is CASSLEGQGLETQYF.

The count of this clone is one. The chain carries TRBV29-1 and TRBJ1-1; D possibly corresponds to TRBD1 (5 bases). The germline gives CDR1 SQVTM, CDR2 ANQGSEA. Trimming took off 5 bases at V and 4 bases at J, with 14 bases between the two ends. This CDR3 spans 13 amino acids. This chain's CDR3 is CSVNPGGITEAFF. CDR3 nucleotide sequence: TGCAGCGTTAACCCCGGGGGAATCACTGAAGCTTTCTTT.

The genes are TRBV10-2 and TRBJ1-2, with a possible D match to TRBD1 (6 bases). The CDR3 totals 14 residues. The germline CDR1 and CDR2 sequences are WSHSY and SAAADI. V dropped 3 bases and J dropped 1 base, with 9 bases sitting between them. The CDR3 coding sequence is TGCGCCAGCAGTGATCAGGGGCTTAACTATGGCTACACCTTC. Amino acids: CASSDQGLNYGYTF.

The CDR3 region is CASSLTAYTGELFF. The CDR3 DNA follows: TGTGCCAGCAGCCTGACTGCTTATACCGGGGAGCTGTTTTTT. The chain joins TRBV6-5 to TRBJ2-2; D is ambiguous. Germline V lookup: CDR1 MNHEY, CDR2 SVGAGI. V was pared by 6 bases and J by 5 bases, with 13 bases between. The CDR3 is 14 amino acids.

Comments on this clone: One junction end does not reproduce the germline sequence, and a read error may be involved. V gene TRBV7-6 combines with J gene TRBJ1-1; D gene ambiguous. The CDR3 has 12 residues. The V gene's germline CDR1 is SGHVS and CDR2 FNYEAQ. CDR3 protein: CASNLINTEAFF. CDR3 sequence (DNA): TGTGCCAGCAACTTAATAAACACTGAAGCTTTCTTT. The complete variable domain, with remaining parts taken from reference TRBV7-6 and TRBJ1-1, reads GAGVSQSPRYKVTKRGQDVALRCDPISGHVSLYWYRQALGQGPEFLTYFNYEAQQDKSGLPNDRFSAERPEGSISTLTIQRTEQRDSAMYRCASNLINTEAFFGQGTRLTVV.

The V gene is TRBV5-8, the J gene TRBJ1-1; 8 bases are a match to TRBD1. There are 15 residues in the CDR3. J was trimmed by 2 bases and V by 5 bases; bases with no gene match: 8. The germline V gene encodes CDR1 SGHTS and CDR2 YDEGEE. In DNA, the CDR3 is TGTGCCAGCAGTCGTCCCGGGACAGGTAACACTGAAGCTTTCTTT. The encoded protein is CASSRPGTGNTEAFF. The whole variable domain, remainder taken from reference TRBV5-8 and TRBJ1-1, is EAGVTQSPTHLIKTRGQQATLRCSPISGHTSVYWYQQALGLGLQFLLWYDEGEERNRGNFPPRFSGRQFPNYSSELNVNALELEDSALYLCASSRPGTGNTEAFFGQGTRLTVV.

V is TRBV5-8 and J is TRBJ2-7; 7 bases match TRBD1. CDR1 and CDR2 from the germline V gene are SGHTS and YDEGEE. CDR3 length: 14 amino acids. V shed 0 bases, J shed 7 bases, and the junction held 7 bases outside the gene matches. The CDR3 loop reads CASSLVQGSREQYF. DNA for the CDR3: TGTGCCAGCAGCTTGGTACAGGGGTCGAGAGAGCAGTACTTC.

The rearrangement uses TRBV25-1 and TRBJ2-3, with a possible D match to TRBD1 (6 bases). The V gene's germline CDR1 is MGHDK and CDR2 SYGVNS. Trimming took off 4 bases at V and 2 bases at J, with 13 bases between the two ends. There are 15 residues in the CDR3. The CDR3 nucleotides read TGTGCCAGCAGTGTGACAGGATCTTTCACAGATACGCAGTATTTT. It translates to CASSVTGSFTDTQYF.

This clone was observed a handful of times. The chain employs TRBV6-5 and TRBJ2-7; tentative D call: TRBD1 (6 bases). V was trimmed by 0 bases and J by 0 bases, leaving 6 bases between them. CDR3 length: 14 amino acids. Looked up from germline, CDR1 is MNHEY and CDR2 is SVGAGI. The CDR3 DNA follows: TGTGCCAGCAGTTACTCGGACAGCTCCTACGAGCAGTACTTC. Its translation is CASSYSDSSYEQYF.

V gene TRBV2 combines with J gene TRBJ2-7; D not certain. V gave up 2 bases and J gave up 4 bases, with 12 bases separating them. The CDR3 consists of 14 residues. The germline V gene has CDR1 SNHLY and CDR2 FYNNEI. The CDR3 here is CASSESFAAYEQYF. The DNA of the CDR3 is TGTGCCAGCAGTGAAAGCTTTGCCGCGTACGAGCAGTACTTC. Full variable domain (remainder filled in from reference TRBV2 and TRBJ2-7): EPEVTQTPSHQVTQMGQEVILRCVPISNHLYFYWYRQILGQKVEFLVSFYNNEISEKSEIFDDQFSVERPDGSNFTLKIRSTKLEDSAMYFCASSESFAAYEQYFGPGTRLTVT.

The rearrangement links TRBV7-8 to TRBJ2-1, with 16 nucleotides matching TRBD2. The trim removed 5 bases at V and 6 bases at J, leaving 7 bases unmatched. Looked up from germline, CDR1 is SGHVS and CDR2 is FQNEAQ. The CDR3 runs 17 residues. The CDR3 sequence: CASSQGLAGGRFNEQFF. In DNA, the CDR3 is TGTGCCAGCAGCCAGGGACTAGCGGGGGGGCGGTTCAATGAGCAGTTCTTC.

The chain combines TRBV2 with TRBJ1-2; 7 bases are a match to TRBD1. This CDR3 spans 13 amino acids. Germline assignment: CDR1 SNHLY and CDR2 FYNNEI. The junction had 7 bases not matched to a gene; V was cut back by 4 bases and J by 8 bases. As DNA, the CDR3 is TGTGCCAGCAGTGCGTCAGGGGGACGAGGCTACACCTTC. Translated: CASSASGGRGYTF.

The V and J genes are TRBV19 and TRBJ2-1; the match to TRBD1 covers 10 bases. The CDR3 runs to 13 residues. Germline CDR1 reads LNHDA; CDR2 reads SQIVND (reference sequence). The V gene end was trimmed by 1 base and the J gene end by 13 bases; junction bases not matched to a gene: 4. The DNA of the CDR3 is TGTGCCAGTAGTATAGGGGGGACAGGGGTCCAGTTCTTC. Translation: CASSIGGTGVQFF.

The chain carries TRBV5-6 and TRBJ2-1; 14 bases fit TRBD2. J gave up 4 bases and V 0 bases, and 6 bases lay outside the gene matches. Germline CDR1 SGHDT, CDR2 YYEEEE. The CDR3 is 18 amino acids. The CDR3 DNA is TGTGCCAGCAGCTTGGAGGGACTAGCGGGGGACCTATACAATGAGCAGTTCTTC. This sequence encodes CASSLEGLAGDLYNEQFF.

V is TRBV18 and J is TRBJ2-7, with TRBD1 matching over 9 bases. Germline V CDR1 and CDR2: KGHSH, LQKENI. V trimming: 1 base; J trimming: 6 bases; junction bases outside the gene matches: 4. This CDR3 is built from 14 residues. Here the CDR3 reads CASSPRTGAPEQYF. For the CDR3, the DNA is TGTGCCAGCTCACCACGGACAGGGGCCCCCGAGCAGTACTTC.

The rearrangement uses TRBV19 and TRBJ2-1; 7 nucleotides match TRBD2. Trimming removed 3 bases from V and 0 bases from J; junction bases left unmatched: 8. CDR3 size: 17 residues. Germline V lookup: CDR1 LNHDA, CDR2 SQIVND (reference sequence). The CDR3 sequence is CASSIKKAGSSYNEQFF. The CDR3 region has the DNA TGTGCCAGTAGTATCAAAAAAGCGGGGAGCTCCTACAATGAGCAGTTCTTC.

This sequence joins TRBV7-6 and TRBJ2-1, with 10 bases that match TRBD1. The CDR3 length is 15 residues. Losses at the gene ends were 4 bases for V and 4 bases for J; bases not matched to a gene: 4. Germline CDR1 reads SGHVS; CDR2 reads FNYEAQ. The chain's CDR3 is CASSSGTGAYNEQFF. The CDR3 bases are TGTGCCAGCAGCTCCGGGACAGGGGCTTACAATGAGCAGTTCTTC. The full variable domain, completed using reference TRBV7-6 and TRBJ2-1, is GAGVSQSPRYKVTKRGQDVALRCDPISGHVSLYWYRQALGQGPEFLTYFNYEAQQDKSGLPNDRFSAERPEGSISTLTIQRTEQRDSAMYRCASSSGTGAYNEQFFGPGTRLTVL.

This clone was counted between two and nine times. This chain joins TRBV4-2 and TRBJ1-2; maybe TRBD1 (6 bases). Trimming pared 3 bases from V and 7 bases from J, leaving 15 bases between. The V gene's germline CDR1 is LGHNA and CDR2 YNFKEQ. This CDR3 contains 14 residues. In nucleotides, the CDR3 is TGTGCCAGCAGCCAGAAACAGGGTGGCGTTGGCTACACCTTC. Amino acid sequence: CASSQKQGGVGYTF.

The genes are TRBV4-3 and TRBJ1-5; D not resolved. The CDR3 runs 14 residues. Germline V gene sequence: CDR1 LGHNA, CDR2 YSLEER. Trimming removed 0 bases at V and 2 bases at J, with 5 bases between. In DNA, the CDR3 is TGCGCCAGCAGCCAAGATCCAGGCAATCAGCCCCAGCATTTT. It codes for CASSQDPGNQPQHF.

The V and J genes are TRBV28 and TRBJ2-7; the D is unclear. CDR3 length equals 10 residues. Germline V lookup: CDR1 MDHEN, CDR2 SYDVKM. Trimming removed 6 bases at V and 6 bases at J, with 6 bases between. Here the CDR3 DNA reads TGTGCCAGCAGCTCCGTCGAGCAGTACTTC. Its protein product is CASSSVEQYF.

The sample holds a few counts of this clone. For the CDR3, the DNA is TGCGCCAGCAGCCAAGATGTCGGCCGGAGTGGCTACACCTTC. It codes for CASSQDVGRSGYTF. The chain employs TRBV4-1 and TRBJ1-2, with D hard to call. The CDR3 runs 14 residues. The V gene's germline CDR1 is MGHRA and CDR2 YSYEKL. V lost 0 bases and J 7 bases, leaving 12 bases between the germline ends.

This clone turned up a few times. This chain joins TRBV7-8 and TRBJ2-7; 7 bases are shared with TRBD1. This CDR3 region has 14 residues. Germline-derived CDR1 and CDR2 are SGHVS and FQNEAQ. Unmatched junction bases numbered 1, after V lost 2 bases and J lost 0 bases. The CDR3 sequence is CASSLRDSSYEQYF. The CDR3 nucleotides are TGTGCCAGCAGCTTACGGGACAGCTCCTACGAGCAGTACTTC.

V usage is TRBV7-9 and J usage is TRBJ2-5; 7 nucleotides match TRBD2. The CDR3 is 13 residues long. V trimming: 5 bases; J trimming: 5 bases; junction bases outside the gene matches: 5. Germline V CDR1 and CDR2: SEHNR, FQNEAQ (reference sequence). The CDR3 loop is CASSRAGGETQYF. CDR3 coding DNA: TGTGCCAGCAGCCGCGCCGGGGGGGAGACCCAGTACTTC.

The chain carries TRBV5-6 and TRBJ1-2; a possible D gene is TRBD1 (5 bases). The CDR3 runs 14 residues. Germline values: CDR1 SGHDT, CDR2 YYEEEE. Deletions cut 5 bases from V and 2 bases from J, with 13 bases between. CDR3 nucleotide sequence: TGTGCCAGCAGGCCTGTTGGGGGGAACTATGGCTACACCTTC. Protein: CASRPVGGNYGYTF.

The rearrangement links TRBV11-2 to TRBJ2-5; 8 bases align to TRBD1. V lost 5 bases to trimming and J lost 0 bases; unmatched junction nucleotides: 8. Germline V gene lookup returns CDR1 SGHAT and CDR2 FQNNGV. The CDR3 has 16 amino acids. The CDR3 spells CASSPRGTGNQETQYF. The CDR3 bases are TGTGCCAGCAGCCCCAGGGGGACAGGAAACCAAGAGACCCAGTACTTC.

The chain carries TRBV10-3 and TRBJ1-2; 9 bases line up with TRBD1. The CDR3 length is 16 residues. The J segment lost 6 bases and the V segment lost 6 bases, leaving 14 bases of the junction unmatched. Per germline, CDR1 ENHRY and CDR2 SYGVKD. The CDR3 DNA reads TGTGCCATCAGCGCACAACCGGGACAGGGACGTGATGGCTACACCTTC. It translates to CAISAQPGQGRDGYTF.

V gene TRBV7-9 combines with J gene TRBJ1-2, with 8 bases lining up with TRBD1. This CDR3 is built from 14 residues. V shed 3 bases, J shed 8 bases, and the junction held 8 bases outside the gene matches. Germline CDR1 is SEHNR and CDR2 is FQNEAQ (reference sequence). The CDR3 coding sequence is TGTGCCAGCAGCTTTGGTCAGGGGGCGAAGGGCTACACCTTC. Amino acids: CASSFGQGAKGYTF.

This chain joins TRBV5-1 and TRBJ2-1; the match to TRBD2 covers 13 bases. Germline V lookup: CDR1 SGHRS, CDR2 YFSETQ. CDR3 length equals 24 residues. V shed 1 base and J 0 bases; nucleotides not matched to a gene: 22. The CDR3 nucleotides are TGCGCCAGCAGCTTGTACCCCGGGTCCTGGACTAGCGGGGGCCGGGAAAGCTCCTACAATGAGCAGTTCTTC. Protein: CASSLYPGSWTSGGRESSYNEQFF.